The T cell receptor (beta chain) under discussion was sequenced for a study of cytomegalovirus exposure and HLA in healthy donors. About the research overall: For the approximately 430 genotyped donors, 80% to 90% fell within the Caucasian-associated ancestry cluster.

This clone was counted a few times. Its antigen is still unknown. V lost 7 bases, J lost 0 bases, and 8 bases lay in between. CDR1 ENHRY and CDR2 SYGVKD come from the germline V gene. This CDR3 is built from 13 residues. 60 Vbeta and 13 Jbeta primers were used in PCR. The method was immunoSEQ multiplex PCR; TCRdb's version includes in-frame clones alone and lacks a portion of them. Among 150,000 to 250,000 clones, 70% to 85% were seen once, and the ten largest hold about 0.092%. General study results and limits: Upon later analysis, TCR association rates were observed to vary by HLA locus, being highest for DRB1 and lowest for HLA-C. A later analysis found that most CMV-associated TCR beta chains appeared HLA-restricted. Versus the approximately 700-donor mean, an Asian-associated ancestry cluster reportedly showed fewer N-insertions in a later analysis.

The TCR was taken from a boy younger than 10 in good health and CMV-seronegative. V and J are TRBV10-3 and TRBJ2-3, with no clear D. Sample: PBMCs. CDR3 sequence (DNA): TGTGCCATCACGGGTGCTAGCACAGATACGCAGTATTTT. Its protein is CAITGASTDTQYF.